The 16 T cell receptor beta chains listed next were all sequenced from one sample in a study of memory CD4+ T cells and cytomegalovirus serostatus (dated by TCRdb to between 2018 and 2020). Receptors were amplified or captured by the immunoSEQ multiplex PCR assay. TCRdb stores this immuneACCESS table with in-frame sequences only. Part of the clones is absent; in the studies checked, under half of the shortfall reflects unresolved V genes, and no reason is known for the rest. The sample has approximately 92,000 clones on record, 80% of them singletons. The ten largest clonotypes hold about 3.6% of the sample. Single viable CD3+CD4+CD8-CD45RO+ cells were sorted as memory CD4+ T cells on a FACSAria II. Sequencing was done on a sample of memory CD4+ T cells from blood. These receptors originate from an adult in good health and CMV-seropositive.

The CDR3 bases are TGTGCCAGCAGTTTCTCCGGGGCCAACGTCCTGACTTTC. Translating gives CASSFSGANVLTF. The rearrangement links TRBV11-2 to TRBJ2-6, with D unresolved. This CDR3 region has 13 residues. Germline CDR1 is SGHAT and CDR2 is FQNNGV. V was cut by 6 bases and J by 4 bases, with 7 bases left in between.

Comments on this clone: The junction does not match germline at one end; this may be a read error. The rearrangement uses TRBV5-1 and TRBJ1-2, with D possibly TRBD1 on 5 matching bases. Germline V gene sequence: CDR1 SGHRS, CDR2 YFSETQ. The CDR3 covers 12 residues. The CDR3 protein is CASSLGDYGYTF. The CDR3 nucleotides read TGTGCCAGCAGCTTAGGGGACTATGGCTACACCTTC.

Written as DNA, the CDR3 is TGTGCCAGCAGCCCCGACAGGGGCCAGCGCAATGAGCAGTTCTTC. This sequence encodes CASSPDRGQRNEQFF. The chain uses TRBV5-6 and TRBJ2-1; the match to TRBD1 covers 8 bases. V trimming: 4 bases; J trimming: 6 bases; junction bases outside the gene matches: 9. The CDR3 loop spans 15 amino acids. Germline loops: CDR1 SGHDT, CDR2 YYEEEE. Full variable domain (outside the CDR3, taken from reference TRBV5-6 and TRBJ2-1): DAGVTQSPTHLIKTRGQQVTLRCSPKSGHDTVSWYQQALGQGPQFIFQYYEEEERQRGNFPDRFSGHQFPNYSSELNVNALLLGDSALYLCASSPDRGQRNEQFFGPGTRLTVL.

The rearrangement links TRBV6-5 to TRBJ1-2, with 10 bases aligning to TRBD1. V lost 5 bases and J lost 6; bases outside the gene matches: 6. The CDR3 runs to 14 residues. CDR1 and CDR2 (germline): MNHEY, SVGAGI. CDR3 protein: CASSDETGGDGYTF. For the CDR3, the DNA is TGTGCCAGCAGTGACGAGACAGGGGGCGATGGCTACACCTTC.

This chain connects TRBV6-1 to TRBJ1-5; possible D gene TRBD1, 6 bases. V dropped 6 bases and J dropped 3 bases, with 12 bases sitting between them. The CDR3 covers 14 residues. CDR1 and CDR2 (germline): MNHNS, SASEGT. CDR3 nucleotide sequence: TGTGCCAGCAGCCTAGGGGGGACCAATCAGCCCCAGCATTTT. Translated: CASSLGGTNQPQHF.

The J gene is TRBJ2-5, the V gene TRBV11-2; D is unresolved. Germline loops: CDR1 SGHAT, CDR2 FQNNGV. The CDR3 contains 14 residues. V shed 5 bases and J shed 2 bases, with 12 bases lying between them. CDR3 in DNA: TGTGCCAGCAGCCCCGCCGGCAAGCAAGAGACCCAGTACTTC. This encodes CASSPAGKQETQYF.

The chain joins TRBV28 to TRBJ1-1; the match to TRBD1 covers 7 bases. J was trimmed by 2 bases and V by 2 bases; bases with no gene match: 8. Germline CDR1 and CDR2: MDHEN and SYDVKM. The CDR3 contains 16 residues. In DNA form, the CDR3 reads TGTGCCAGCAGTTTAAGTGGAGGGACAGTTAACACTGAAGCTTTCTTT. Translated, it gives CASSLSGGTVNTEAFF.

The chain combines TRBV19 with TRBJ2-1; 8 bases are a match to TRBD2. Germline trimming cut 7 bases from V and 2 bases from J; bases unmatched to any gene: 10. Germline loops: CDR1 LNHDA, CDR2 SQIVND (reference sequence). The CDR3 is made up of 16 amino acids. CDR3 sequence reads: CASKSSGRVAYNEQFF. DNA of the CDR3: TGTGCCAGTAAGTCCAGCGGGAGAGTGGCCTACAATGAGCAGTTCTTC.

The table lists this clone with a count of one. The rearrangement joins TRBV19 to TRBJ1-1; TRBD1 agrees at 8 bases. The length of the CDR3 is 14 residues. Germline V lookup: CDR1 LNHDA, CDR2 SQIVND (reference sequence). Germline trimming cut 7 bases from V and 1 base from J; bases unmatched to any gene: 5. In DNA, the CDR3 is TGTGCCAGTAAGTGGACAGGGACGAACACTGAAGCTTTCTTT. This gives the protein CASKWTGTNTEAFF.

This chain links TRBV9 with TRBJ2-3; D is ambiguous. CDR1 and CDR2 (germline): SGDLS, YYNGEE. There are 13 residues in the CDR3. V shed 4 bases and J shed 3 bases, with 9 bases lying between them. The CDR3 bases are TGTGCCAGCAGCCCCTATGGTACAGATACGCAGTATTTT. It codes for CASSPYGTDTQYF.

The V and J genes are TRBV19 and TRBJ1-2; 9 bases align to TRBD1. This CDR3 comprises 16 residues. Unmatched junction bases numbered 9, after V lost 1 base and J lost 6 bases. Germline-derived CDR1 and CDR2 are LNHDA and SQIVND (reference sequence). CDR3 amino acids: CASSIGPLGTGNGYTF. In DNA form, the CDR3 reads TGTGCCAGTAGTATAGGCCCCCTCGGGACAGGGAATGGCTACACCTTC.

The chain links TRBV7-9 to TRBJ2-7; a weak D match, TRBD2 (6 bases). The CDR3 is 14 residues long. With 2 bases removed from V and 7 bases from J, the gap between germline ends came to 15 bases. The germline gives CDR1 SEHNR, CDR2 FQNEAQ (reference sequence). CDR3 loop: CASSLWEASKEQYF. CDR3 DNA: TGTGCCAGCAGCTTATGGGAGGCCAGCAAGGAGCAGTACTTC. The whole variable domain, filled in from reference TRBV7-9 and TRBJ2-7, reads DTGVSQNPRHKITKRGQNVTFRCDPISEHNRLYWYRQTLGQGPEFLTYFQNEAQLEKSRLLSDRFSAERPKGSFSTLEIQRTEQGDSAMYLCASSLWEASKEQYFGPGTRLTVT.

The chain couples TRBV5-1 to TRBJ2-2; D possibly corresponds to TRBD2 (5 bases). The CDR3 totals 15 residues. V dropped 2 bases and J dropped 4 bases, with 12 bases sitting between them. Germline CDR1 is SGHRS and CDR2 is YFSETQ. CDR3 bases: TGCGCCAGCAGCTTAGGGATAGCGCCCACCGGGGAGCTGTTTTTT. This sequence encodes CASSLGIAPTGELFF.

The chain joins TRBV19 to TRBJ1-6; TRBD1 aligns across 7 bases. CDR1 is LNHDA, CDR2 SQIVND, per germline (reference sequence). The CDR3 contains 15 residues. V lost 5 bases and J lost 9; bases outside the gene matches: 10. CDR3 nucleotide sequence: TGTGCCAGTAGTGCGACAGGGCACCCTGGTTCACCCCTCCACTTT. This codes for CASSATGHPGSPLHF.

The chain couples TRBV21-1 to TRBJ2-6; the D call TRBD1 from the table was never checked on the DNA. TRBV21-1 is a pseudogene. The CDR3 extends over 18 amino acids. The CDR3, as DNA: TGTGCCAGCAGGAATCCCCCAGTTTGTTGTCGTGGGGCCAACGTCCTGACTTTC. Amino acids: CASRNPPVCCRGANVLTF.

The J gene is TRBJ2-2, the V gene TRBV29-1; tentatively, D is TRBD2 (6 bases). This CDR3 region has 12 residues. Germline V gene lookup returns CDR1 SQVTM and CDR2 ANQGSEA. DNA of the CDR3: TGCGGAGCTTCGACTAGTTTCGGGGAGCTGTTTTTT. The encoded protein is CGASTSFGELFF.